This TCR beta chain stems from a study of shared clonotypes between healthy human individuals. Repertoires were generated with immunoSEQ multiplex PCR, while TCRdb's copy carries only in-frame clones and drops some. The table includes approximately 710,000 clones, around 91% detected once. V gave up 10 bases and J gave up 2 bases, with 12 bases separating them. Germline CDR1 reads MDHEN; CDR2 reads SYDVKM. The CDR3 runs 13 residues. Input material: memory CD8+ T cells from PBMCs. Subset reported: CD45RO+ cells pooled with CCR7-negative TemRA cells. The sequence was collected from a man between 18 and 35 years old in good health. Some clones in this sample may be carry-over from other donors' samples. The chain has TRBV28 and TRBJ2-1; TRBD2 might be the D (5 bases). The CDR3 reads CATAERPYNEQFF. Written as DNA, the CDR3 is TGTGCCACAGCGGAGCGGCCCTACAATGAGCAGTTCTTC.